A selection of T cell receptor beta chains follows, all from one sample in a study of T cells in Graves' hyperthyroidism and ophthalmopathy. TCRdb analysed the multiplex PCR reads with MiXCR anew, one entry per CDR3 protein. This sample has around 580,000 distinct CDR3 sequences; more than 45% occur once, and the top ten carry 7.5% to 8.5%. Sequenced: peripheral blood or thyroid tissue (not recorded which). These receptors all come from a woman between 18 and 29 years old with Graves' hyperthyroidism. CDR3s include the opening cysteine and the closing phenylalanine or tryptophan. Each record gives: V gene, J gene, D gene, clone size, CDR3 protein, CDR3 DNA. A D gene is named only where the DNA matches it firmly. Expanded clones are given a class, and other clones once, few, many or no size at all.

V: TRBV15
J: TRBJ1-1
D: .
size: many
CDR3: CATSRSGTVKAFF
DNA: TGTGCCACCAGCAGATCAGGGACGGTGAAAGCTTTCTTT

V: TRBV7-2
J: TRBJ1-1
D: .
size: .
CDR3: CASSPTLAGVAFF
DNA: TGTGCCAGCAGCCCGACACTAGCCGGGGTTGCTTTCTTT

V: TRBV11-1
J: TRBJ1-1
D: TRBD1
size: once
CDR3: CASNLIRDRGNTEAFF
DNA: TGTGCCAGCAACCTAATCCGGGACAGGGGTAACACTGAAGCTTTCTTT

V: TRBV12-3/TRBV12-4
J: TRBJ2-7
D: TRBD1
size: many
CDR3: CASSWTGAVYEQYF
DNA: TGTGCCAGCAGTTGGACAGGGGCCGTCTACGAGCAGTACTTC

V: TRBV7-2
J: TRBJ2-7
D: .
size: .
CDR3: CASSPRDLQRGEQYF
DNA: TGTGCCAGCAGCCCCAGGGACTTGCAGAGAGGGGAGCAGTACTTC

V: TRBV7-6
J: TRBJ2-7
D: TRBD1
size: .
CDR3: CASSRGGQGPRWQYF
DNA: TGTGCCAGCAGCAGGGGTGGACAGGGCCCGCGGTGGCAGTACTTC

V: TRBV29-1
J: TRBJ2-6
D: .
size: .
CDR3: CSVFGANVLTF
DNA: TGCAGCGTTTTCGGGGCCAACGTCCTGACTTTC

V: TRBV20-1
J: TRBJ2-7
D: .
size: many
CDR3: CSARDGTESYEQYF
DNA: TGCAGTGCTAGAGACGGGACTGAGAGCTACGAGCAGTACTTC

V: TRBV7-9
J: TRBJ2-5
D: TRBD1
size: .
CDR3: CAGRGSPETQYF
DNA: TGTGCCGGCAGGGGGTCACCGGAGACCCAGTACTTC

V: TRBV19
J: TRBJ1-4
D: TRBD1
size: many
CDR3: CASSIDGDSQGEKLFF
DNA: TGTGCCAGTAGTATAGATGGGGACAGCCAAGGAGAAAAACTGTTTTTT

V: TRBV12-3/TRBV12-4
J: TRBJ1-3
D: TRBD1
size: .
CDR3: CASSLGQEALEPHF
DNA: TGTGCCAGCAGCCTCGGACAGGAGGCTCTGGAACCACATTTT

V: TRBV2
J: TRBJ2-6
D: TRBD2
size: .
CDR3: CASRLGLAANVLTF
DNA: TGTGCCAGCAGGCTGGGACTAGCGGCCAACGTCCTGACTTTC

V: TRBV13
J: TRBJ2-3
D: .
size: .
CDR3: CASRRGTDTQYF
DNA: TGTGCCAGCAGGAGGGGCACAGATACGCAGTATTTT

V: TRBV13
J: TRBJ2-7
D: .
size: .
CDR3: CASSLAPTHEQYF
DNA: TGTGCCAGCAGCTTAGCTCCTACACACGAGCAGTACTTC

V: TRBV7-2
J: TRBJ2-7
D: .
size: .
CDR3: CASSPYLGSNEQYF
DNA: TGTGCCAGCAGCCCTTATCTCGGGTCCAATGAGCAGTACTTC

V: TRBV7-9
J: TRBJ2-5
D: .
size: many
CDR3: CASSTTYEETQYF
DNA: TGTGCCAGCAGCACGACATACGAGGAGACCCAGTACTTC

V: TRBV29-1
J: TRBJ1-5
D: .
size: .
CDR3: CSVRGVDNQPQHF
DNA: TGCAGCGTACGCGGGGTGGACAATCAGCCCCAGCATTTT

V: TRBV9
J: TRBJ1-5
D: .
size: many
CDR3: CASSDGVSNQPQHF
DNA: TGTGCCAGCAGCGACGGGGTGAGCAATCAGCCCCAGCATTTT